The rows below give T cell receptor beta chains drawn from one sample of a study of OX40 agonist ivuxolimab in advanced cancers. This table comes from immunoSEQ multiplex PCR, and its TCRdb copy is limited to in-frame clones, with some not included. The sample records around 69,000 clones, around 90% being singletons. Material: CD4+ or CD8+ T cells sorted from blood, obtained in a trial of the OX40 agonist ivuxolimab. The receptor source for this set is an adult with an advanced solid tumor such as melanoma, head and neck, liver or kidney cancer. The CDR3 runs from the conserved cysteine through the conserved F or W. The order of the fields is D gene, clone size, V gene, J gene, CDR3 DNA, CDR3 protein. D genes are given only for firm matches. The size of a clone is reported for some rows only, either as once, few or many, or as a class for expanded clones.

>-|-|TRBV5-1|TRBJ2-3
TGCGCCAGCAGCTTTGACGGTCTTAGCACAGATACGCAGTATTTT
CASSFDGLSTDTQYF
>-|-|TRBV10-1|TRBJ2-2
TGCGCCAGCAGCCTGAACACCGGGGAGCTGTTTTTT
CASSLNTGELFF
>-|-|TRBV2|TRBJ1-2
TGTGCCGGCGGAGGGGGGTTGCAACTCTATGGCTACACCTTC
CAGGGGLQLYGYTF
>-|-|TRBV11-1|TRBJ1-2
TGTGCCAGCAGCTTAGGGGGAGATCTACGGTATGGCTACACCTTC
CASSLGGDLRYGYTF
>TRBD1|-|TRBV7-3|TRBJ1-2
TGTGCCAGCAGCTTAATGGGGGACAGTAACTATGGCTACACCTTC
CASSLMGDSNYGYTF
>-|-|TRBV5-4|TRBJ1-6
TGTGCCAGCAGCTTGGGTTCCGGTCCCGATTCACCCCTCCACTTT
CASSLGSGPDSPLHF
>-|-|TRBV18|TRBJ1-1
TGTGCCAGCTCACCGGCTTCAACTGAAGCTTTCTTT
CASSPASTEAFF
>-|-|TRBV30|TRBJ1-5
TGTGCCTGGAGTAGGTGGAGGTTGGGACGGGGATCCGATCAGCCCCAGCATTTT
CAWSRWRLGRGSDQPQHF
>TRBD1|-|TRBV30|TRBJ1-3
TGTGCCTGGGGACAGGCTGGAAACACCATATATTTT
CAWGQAGNTIYF
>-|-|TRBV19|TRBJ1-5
TGTGCCAGTAAGGAGTACAGATCCAATCAGCCCCAGCATTTT
CASKEYRSNQPQHF
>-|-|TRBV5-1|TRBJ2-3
TGCGCCAGCAGCTTTTCGGACAGCGACACAGATACGCAGTATTTT
CASSFSDSDTDTQYF
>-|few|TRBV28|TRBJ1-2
TGTGCCAGCAGTTCAGGGACACCTTATGGCTACACCTTC
CASSSGTPYGYTF
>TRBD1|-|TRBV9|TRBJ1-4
TGTGCCAGCAGCGCGCGTCAGGGACAGGGTGGTGAAAAACTGTTTTTT
CASSARQGQGGEKLFF
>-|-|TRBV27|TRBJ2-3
TGTGCCAGCAGTTTATCGCAGGGGCGCACAGATACGCAGTATTTT
CASSLSQGRTDTQYF
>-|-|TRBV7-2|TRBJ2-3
TGTGCCAGCAGCTTACAGCCAGGTAGCACAGATACGCAGTATTTT
CASSLQPGSTDTQYF
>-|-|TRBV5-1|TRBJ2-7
TGCGCCAGCAGCTTGGGAGGTACAGGTACCTACGAGCAGTACTTC
CASSLGGTGTYEQYF
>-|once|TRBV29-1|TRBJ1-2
TGCAGCGCCGAGGAGGGCTACACCTTC
CSAEEGYTF
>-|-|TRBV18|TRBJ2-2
TGTGCCAGCTCACCATTTTCTTCCAGCACCGGGGAGCTGTTTTTT
CASSPFSSSTGELFF
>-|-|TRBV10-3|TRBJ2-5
TGTGCCATCAGTGATGTCCAGGGCGATTATTCAGAGACCCAGTACTTC
CAISDVQGDYSETQYF
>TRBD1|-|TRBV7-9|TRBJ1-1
TGTGCCAGCAGCCGGGACAGCAGGAACACTGAAGCTTTCTTT
CASSRDSRNTEAFF
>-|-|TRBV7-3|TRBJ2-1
TGTGCCAGCAGCTTATCGGGTTACAATGAGCAGTTCTTC
CASSLSGYNEQFF
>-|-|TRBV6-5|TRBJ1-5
TGTGCCAGCAGGTATAGCAATCAGCCCCAGCATTTT
CASRYSNQPQHF
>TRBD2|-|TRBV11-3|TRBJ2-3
TGTGCCAGCAGCCGAGCGGGAACTAGCACAGATACGCAGTATTTT
CASSRAGTSTDTQYF
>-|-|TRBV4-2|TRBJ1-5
TGTGCCAGCAGCCAACGGGAGCGGCAGGGAGGTCAGCCCCAGCATTTT
CASSQRERQGGQPQHF
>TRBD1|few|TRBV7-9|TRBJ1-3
TGTGCCAGCAATGTTGGGCAGGGGGCGTCTGGAAACACCATATATTTT
CASNVGQGASGNTIYF
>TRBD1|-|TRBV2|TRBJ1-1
TGTGCCAGCAGGCAGGACAGGGGGGGGACTGAAGCTTTCTTT
CASRQDRGGTEAFF
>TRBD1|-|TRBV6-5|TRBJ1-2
TGTGCCAGCAGTTACTCCGGGACAGGGGGCTATGGCTACACCTTC
CASSYSGTGGYGYTF
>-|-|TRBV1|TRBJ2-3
TGCACCAGCAGCCAAGCCCTAGCGGGGGGGGCAGATACGCAGTATTTT
CTSSQALAGGADTQYF
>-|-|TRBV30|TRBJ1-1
TGTGCCTGGAGCCCACCCGGACAGTACACTGAAGCTTTCTTT
CAWSPPGQYTEAFF
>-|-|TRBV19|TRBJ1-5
TGTGCCAGTACCCTAGACCTACGTAGTAGCAATCAGCCCCAGCATTTT
CASTLDLRSSNQPQHF
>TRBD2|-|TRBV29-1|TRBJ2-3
TGCAGCGTTGCCGGACCCGGGACTAGCTTTACAGATACGCAGTATTTT
CSVAGPGTSFTDTQYF
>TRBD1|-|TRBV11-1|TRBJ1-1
TGTGCCAGCAGCTCCCGGGACAGGGGGCTCGGCACTGAAGCTTTCTTT
CASSSRDRGLGTEAFF
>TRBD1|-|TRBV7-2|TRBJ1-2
TGTGCCAGCAGCTTATCAGGGGGGGATGGCTACACCTTC
CASSLSGGDGYTF
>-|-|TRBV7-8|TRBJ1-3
TGTGCCAGCAGCTTAAGACAGGGAAACACCATATATTTT
CASSLRQGNTIYF
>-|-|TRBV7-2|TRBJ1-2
TGTGCCAGCAGCACCGGGTCCCAAAGGGGTGGCTACACCTTC
CASSTGSQRGGYTF
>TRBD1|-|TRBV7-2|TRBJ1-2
TGTGCCAGCAGCTTAGGACAGGGGGCCTATGGCTACACCTTC
CASSLGQGAYGYTF
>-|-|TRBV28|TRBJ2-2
TGTGCCAGTAACTCGGAAAAAGTCACCGGGGAGCTGTTTTTT
CASNSEKVTGELFF
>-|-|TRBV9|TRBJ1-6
TGTGCCAGCAGCGTATATGATTCTGGGCAGGGCAATTCACCCCTCCACTTT
CASSVYDSGQGNSPLHF
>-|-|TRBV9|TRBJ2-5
TGTGCCAGCAGCGTCACCGGGGGAGAGGAGACCCAGTACTTC
CASSVTGGEETQYF
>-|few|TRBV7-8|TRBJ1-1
TGTGCCAGCAGCTTAGTTGGCGGGAACACTGAAGCTTTCTTT
CASSLVGGNTEAFF
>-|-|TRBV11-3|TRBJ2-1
TGTGCCAGCAGCTTAGACGCCCGACTGCAGGGGTGGACCTACAATGAGCAGTTCTTC
CASSLDARLQGWTYNEQFF
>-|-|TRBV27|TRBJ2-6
TGTGCCAGCACTGCATCTGGGGCCAACGTCCTGACTTTC
CASTASGANVLTF
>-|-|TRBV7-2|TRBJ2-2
TGTGCCAGCAGCCACGCAAAGGCTCTTGGCACCGGGGAGCTGTTTTTT
CASSHAKALGTGELFF
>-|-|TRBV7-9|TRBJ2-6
TGTGCCAGCAGCTTAGTGGACAGTCTCTCTGGGGCCAACGTCCTGACTTTC
CASSLVDSLSGANVLTF
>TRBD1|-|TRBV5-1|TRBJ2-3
TGCGCCAGCAGCCCTGGGCCGGACAGGGGAGGAGATACGCAGTATTTT
CASSPGPDRGGDTQYF
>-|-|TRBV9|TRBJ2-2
TGTGCCAGCAGCGTAGGGCTAGCCGGGAACACCGGGGAGCTGTTTTTT
CASSVGLAGNTGELFF
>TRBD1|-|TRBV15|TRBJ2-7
TGTGCCACCAGCACAGGGGACAGGGTAACCCACGAGCAGTACTTC
CATSTGDRVTHEQYF
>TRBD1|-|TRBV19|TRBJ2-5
TGTGCCAGTAGCTCACAGGGGAGAGAGACCCAGTACTTC
CASSSQGRETQYF